This T cell receptor beta chain was identified in a study of siplizumab effects on memory and regulatory T cells. For the study at large: Investigators ran mixed lymphocyte reactions in pairs, testing siplizumab at 0.95 to 1 ug/mL against no drug.

The CDR3 is 16 residues long. Per the germline V gene, CDR1 is SNHLY and CDR2 is FYNNEI. V gave up 3 bases and J gave up 0 bases; unmatched junction bases: 7. Responder and stimulator cells in the mixed lymphocyte reaction were cultured together for over 5 days at 37°C. Findings and limits, study-wide: For mappable alloreactive CD4+ clones, the mean Treg-derived fraction was approximately 69% with siplizumab and under 35% in controls. In unstimulated cells, naive T cells appeared more diverse than memory T cells and seemed major alloresponse contributors.

Here immunoSEQ multiplex PCR was the method, and the copy in TCRdb shows in-frame clones only, minus some. The repertoire holds 18,000 or so clones, under 55% seen once, with about 5.3% in the top ten. This clone was counted between two and nine times. Its antigen is still unknown. This clonotype was sampled from a human donor in good health; the cells came from an allogeneic mixed lymphocyte reaction. The specimen was CFSE-low (dividing) CD4+ T cells sorted from an allogeneic mixed lymphocyte reaction. The genes are TRBV2 and TRBJ2-7; TRBD2 matches at 8 bases. This chain's CDR3 is CASSDPAGVVSYEQYF. The DNA for the CDR3 is TGTGCCAGCAGTGATCCAGCGGGGGTCGTCTCCTACGAGCAGTACTTC.